This TCR beta chain was sequenced in a study of cytomegalovirus exposure and HLA in healthy donors. The PCR employed 60 Vbeta primers together with 13 Jbeta primers. Assay used: immunoSEQ multiplex PCR; TCRdb lists only in-frame clones, some missing. The repertoire consists of some 150,000 clones, with roughly four fifths occurring once and the leading ten covering more than 4.5%. In its sample, this clone was seen a few times. Trimming stripped 5 bases from V and 8 bases from J, with 13 bases between. Germline values: CDR1 MNHEY, CDR2 SVGAGI. The CDR3 totals 14 residues. Source material: PBMCs. This clonotype was obtained from a woman between 50 and 59 years old in good health and CMV-seronegative. This chain connects TRBV6-5 to TRBJ1-6; TRBD1 is a possible D gene (6 bases). CDR3 sequence: CASSAPGHYSPLHF. As DNA, the CDR3 is TGTGCCAGCAGTGCACCGGGACACTATTCACCCCTCCACTTT.